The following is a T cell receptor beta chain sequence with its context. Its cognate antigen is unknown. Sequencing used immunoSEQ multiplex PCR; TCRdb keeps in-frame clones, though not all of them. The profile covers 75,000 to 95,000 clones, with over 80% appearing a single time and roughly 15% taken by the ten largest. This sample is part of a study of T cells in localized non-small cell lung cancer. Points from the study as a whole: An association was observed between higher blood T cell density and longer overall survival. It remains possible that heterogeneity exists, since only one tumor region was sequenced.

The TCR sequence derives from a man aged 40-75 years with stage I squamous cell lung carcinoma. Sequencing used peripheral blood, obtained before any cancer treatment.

This chain's CDR3 is CASSFIVGGRASTDTQYF. CDR3 bases: TGTGCCAGCAGCTTTATCGTGGGGGGTAGAGCTAGCACAGATACGCAGTATTTT. This chain joins TRBV7-9 and TRBJ2-3; tentatively, D is TRBD2 (6 bases). Germline V lookup: CDR1 SEHNR, CDR2 FQNEAQ (reference sequence). The V end lost 3 bases, the J end lost 0 bases, and 19 bases lay between the germline ends. The length of the CDR3 is 18 residues.